This T cell receptor beta chain was sequenced for a study of blood T cell repertoires in COVID-19. Looking at the study overall: The United States, Italy and Spain supplied acute and convalescent COVID-19 samples.

V trimming: 4 bases; J trimming: 0 bases; junction bases outside the gene matches: 5. From germline, CDR1 is MDHEN and CDR2 SYDVKM. The CDR3 runs 16 residues. In the authors' methods: Estimates of nucleated cell counts were drawn from the amplification of reference gene primers. TCRdb's copy holds only in-frame clones and misses some; the assay was immunoSEQ multiplex PCR. The V and J calls and the clone size are those of that table, but D and trimming were determined from the DNA. This sample yields hundreds of thousands of clones, of which approximately 90% are seen a single time; about 2.5% belongs to the top ten.

The sequenced sample consisted of peripheral blood. The rearrangement links TRBV28 to TRBJ2-2; TRBD1 aligns across 7 bases. This TCR derives from a man between 18 and 35 years old with active or convalescent COVID-19. In DNA form, the CDR3 reads TGTGCCAGCAGTTCCATCGGGACAGCGAACACCGGGGAGCTGTTTTTT. Translation gives CASSSIGTANTGELFF.